This TCR beta chain was retrieved from a study of shared clonotypes between healthy human individuals. Turning to this clone: Its antigen is unidentified.

Study-wide findings and caveats: In contrast to clonotypes shared by all four donors, non-shared clonotypes had lower generation probabilities. The rarefaction results pointed to incomplete sorted-subset sequencing despite large depth. Compared with memory subsets, naive subsets generally had larger estimated richness.

Replicate PCRs for sorted subsets used approximately 190 ng DNA; this equaled some 30,000 T cell genomes. This table comes from immunoSEQ multiplex PCR, and its TCRdb copy is limited to in-frame clones, with some not included. The data contain approximately 340,000 clones, about 74% of them seen just once; the ten biggest clones take up 9% to 12%. Material: memory CD4+ T cells sorted from blood. Described subset: CD45RA-negative fraction. The origin of this receptor is a man younger than 40 in good health.

The CDR3 sequence is CASSEGDRDGSNQPQHF. DNA for the CDR3: TGTGCCAGCAGTGAAGGGGACAGGGATGGAAGCAATCAGCCCCAGCATTTT. The chain carries TRBV6-1 and TRBJ1-5, with TRBD1 identical over 9 bases. V lost 1 base and J lost 1; bases outside the gene matches: 5. The V gene's germline CDR1 is MNHNS and CDR2 SASEGT. The CDR3 length is 17 residues.